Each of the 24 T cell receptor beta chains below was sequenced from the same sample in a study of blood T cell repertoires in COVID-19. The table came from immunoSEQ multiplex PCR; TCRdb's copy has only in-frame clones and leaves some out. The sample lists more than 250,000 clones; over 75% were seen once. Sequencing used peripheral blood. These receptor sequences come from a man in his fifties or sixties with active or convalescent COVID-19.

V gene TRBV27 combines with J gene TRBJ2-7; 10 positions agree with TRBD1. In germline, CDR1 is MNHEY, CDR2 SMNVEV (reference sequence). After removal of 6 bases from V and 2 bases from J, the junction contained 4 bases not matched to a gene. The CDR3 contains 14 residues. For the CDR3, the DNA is TGTGCCAGCAGCAGGGGACAGGGGACCTACGAGCAGTACTTC. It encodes CASSRGQGTYEQYF.

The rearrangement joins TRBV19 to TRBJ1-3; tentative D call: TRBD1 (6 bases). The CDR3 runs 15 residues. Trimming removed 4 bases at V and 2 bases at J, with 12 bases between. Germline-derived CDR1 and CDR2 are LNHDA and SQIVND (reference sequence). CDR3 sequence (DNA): TGTGCCAGTAGTACGGTACAGGGCCCTGGAAACACCATATATTTT. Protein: CASSTVQGPGNTIYF.

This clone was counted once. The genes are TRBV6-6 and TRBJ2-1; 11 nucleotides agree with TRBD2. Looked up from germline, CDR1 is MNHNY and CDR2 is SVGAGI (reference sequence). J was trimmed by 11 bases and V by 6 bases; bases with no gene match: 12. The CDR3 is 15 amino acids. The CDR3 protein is CASRPSSTSGVKQFF. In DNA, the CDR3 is TGTGCCAGCAGGCCGAGCTCGACTAGCGGGGTAAAGCAGTTCTTC.

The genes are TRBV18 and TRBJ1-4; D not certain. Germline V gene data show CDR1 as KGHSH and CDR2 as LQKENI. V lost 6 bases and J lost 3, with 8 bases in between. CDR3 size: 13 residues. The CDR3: CASSGGANEKLFF. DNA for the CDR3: TGTGCCAGCTCGGGAGGAGCTAATGAAAAACTGTTTTTT.

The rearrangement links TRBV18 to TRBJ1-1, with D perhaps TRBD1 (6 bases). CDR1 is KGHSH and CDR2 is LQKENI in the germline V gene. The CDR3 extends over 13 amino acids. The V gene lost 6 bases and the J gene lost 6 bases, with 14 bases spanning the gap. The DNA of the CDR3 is TGTGCCAGCTCCTTGGGACAAAACGCTGAAGCTTTCTTT. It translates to CASSLGQNAEAFF.

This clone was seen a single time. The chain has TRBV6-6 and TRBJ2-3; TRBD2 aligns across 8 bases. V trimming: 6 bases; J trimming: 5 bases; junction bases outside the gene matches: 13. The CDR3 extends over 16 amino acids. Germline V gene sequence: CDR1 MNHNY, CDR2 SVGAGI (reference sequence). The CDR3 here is CASSLSGREGRDTQYF. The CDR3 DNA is TGTGCCAGCAGCCTCTCCGGGAGGGAGGGGAGAGATACGCAGTATTTT.

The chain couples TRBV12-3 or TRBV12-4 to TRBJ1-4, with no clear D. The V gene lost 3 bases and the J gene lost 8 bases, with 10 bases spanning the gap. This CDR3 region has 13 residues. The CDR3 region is CASSLGEGEKLFF. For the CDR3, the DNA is TGTGCCAGCAGTTTGGGCGAGGGCGAAAAACTGTTTTTT.

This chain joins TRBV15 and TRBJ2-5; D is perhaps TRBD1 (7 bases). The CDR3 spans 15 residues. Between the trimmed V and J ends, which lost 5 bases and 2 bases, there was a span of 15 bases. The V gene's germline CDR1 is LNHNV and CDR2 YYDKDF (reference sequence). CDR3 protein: CATSRNAGQQETQYF. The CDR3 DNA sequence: TGTGCCACCAGCCGCAACGCGGGACAGCAAGAGACCCAGTACTTC.

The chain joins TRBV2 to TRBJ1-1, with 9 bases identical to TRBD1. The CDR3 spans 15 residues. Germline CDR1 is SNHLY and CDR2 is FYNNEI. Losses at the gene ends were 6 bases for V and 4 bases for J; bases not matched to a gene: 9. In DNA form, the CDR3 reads TGTGCCAGCAGGGGGACAGGGAGGCTTGGCACTGAAGCTTTCTTT. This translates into CASRGTGRLGTEAFF. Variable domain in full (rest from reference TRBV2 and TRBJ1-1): EPEVTQTPSHQVTQMGQEVILRCVPISNHLYFYWYRQILGQKVEFLVSFYNNEISEKSEIFDDQFSVERPDGSNFTLKIRSTKLEDSAMYFCASRGTGRLGTEAFFGQGTRLTVV.

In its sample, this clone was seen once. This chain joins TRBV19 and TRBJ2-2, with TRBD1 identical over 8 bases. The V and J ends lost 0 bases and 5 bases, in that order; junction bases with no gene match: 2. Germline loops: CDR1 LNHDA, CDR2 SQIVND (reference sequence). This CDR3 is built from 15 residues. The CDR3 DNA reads TGTGCCAGTAGTATAGAACAGGGGGAAACCGGGGAGCTGTTTTTT. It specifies CASSIEQGETGELFF.

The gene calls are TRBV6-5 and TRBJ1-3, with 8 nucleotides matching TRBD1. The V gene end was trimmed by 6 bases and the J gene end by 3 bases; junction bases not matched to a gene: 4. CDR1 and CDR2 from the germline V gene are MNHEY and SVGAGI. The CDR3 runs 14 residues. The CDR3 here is CASRDRGLGNTIYF. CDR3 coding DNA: TGTGCCAGCAGAGACAGGGGACTTGGAAACACCATATATTTT.

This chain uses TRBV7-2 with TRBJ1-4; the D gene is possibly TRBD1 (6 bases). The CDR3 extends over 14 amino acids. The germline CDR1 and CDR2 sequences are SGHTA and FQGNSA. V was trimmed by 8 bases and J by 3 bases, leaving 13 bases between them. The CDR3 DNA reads TGTGCCAGCCGGCGGACAGAAGCTAATGAAAAACTGTTTTTT. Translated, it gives CASRRTEANEKLFF. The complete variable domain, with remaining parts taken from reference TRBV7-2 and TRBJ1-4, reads GAGVSQSPSNKVTEKGKDVELRCDPISGHTALYWYRQSLGQGLEFLIYFQGNSAPDKSGLPSDRFSAERTGGSVSTLTIQRTQQEDSAVYLCASRRTEANEKLFFGSGTQLSVL.

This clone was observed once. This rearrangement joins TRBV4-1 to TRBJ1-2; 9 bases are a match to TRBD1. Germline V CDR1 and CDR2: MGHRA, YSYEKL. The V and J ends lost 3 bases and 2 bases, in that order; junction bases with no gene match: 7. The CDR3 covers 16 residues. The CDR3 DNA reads TGCGCCAGCAGCCATGGGGGACAGGGAAAAAACTATGGCTACACCTTC. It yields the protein CASSHGGQGKNYGYTF.

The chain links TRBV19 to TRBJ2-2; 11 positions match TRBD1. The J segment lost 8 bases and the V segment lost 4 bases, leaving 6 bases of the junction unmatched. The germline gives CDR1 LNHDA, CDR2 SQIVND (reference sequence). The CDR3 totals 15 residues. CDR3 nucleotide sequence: TGTGCCAGTAGTAGGACAGGGGGCCGGAGAGGGGAGCTGTTTTTT. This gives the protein CASSRTGGRRGELFF. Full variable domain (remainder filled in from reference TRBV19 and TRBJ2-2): DGGITQSPKYLFRKEGQNVTLSCEQNLNHDAMYWYRQDPGQGLRLIYYSQIVNDFQKGDIAEGYSVSREKKESFPLTVTSAQKNPTAFYLCASSRTGGRRGELFFGEGSRLTVL.

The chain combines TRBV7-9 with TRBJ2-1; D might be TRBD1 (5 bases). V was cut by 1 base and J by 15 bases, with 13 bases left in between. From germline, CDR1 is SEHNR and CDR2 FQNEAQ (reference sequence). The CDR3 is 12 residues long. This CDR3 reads CASSLDQGTGFF. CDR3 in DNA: TGTGCCAGCAGCTTAGACCAGGGAACGGGGTTCTTC.

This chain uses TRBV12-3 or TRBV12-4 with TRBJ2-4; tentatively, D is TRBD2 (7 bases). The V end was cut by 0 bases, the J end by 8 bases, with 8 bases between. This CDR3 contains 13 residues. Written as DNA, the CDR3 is TGTGCCAGCAGTTTAGCAGGGGGGGACATTCAGTACTTC. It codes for CASSLAGGDIQYF.

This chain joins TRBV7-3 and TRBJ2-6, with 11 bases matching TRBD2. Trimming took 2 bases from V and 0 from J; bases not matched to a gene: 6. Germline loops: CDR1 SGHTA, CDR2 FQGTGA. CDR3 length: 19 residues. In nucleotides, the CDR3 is TGTGCCAGCAGCTTATGGGGTAGCGGGAGGGTCTCTGGGGCCAACGTCCTGACTTTC. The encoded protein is CASSLWGSGRVSGANVLTF. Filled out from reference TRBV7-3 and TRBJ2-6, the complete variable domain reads GAGVSQTPSNKVTEKGKYVELRCDPISGHTALYWYRQSLGQGPEFLIYFQGTGAADDSGLPNDRFFAVRPEGSVSTLKIQRTERGDSAVYLCASSLWGSGRVSGANVLTFGAGSRLTVL.

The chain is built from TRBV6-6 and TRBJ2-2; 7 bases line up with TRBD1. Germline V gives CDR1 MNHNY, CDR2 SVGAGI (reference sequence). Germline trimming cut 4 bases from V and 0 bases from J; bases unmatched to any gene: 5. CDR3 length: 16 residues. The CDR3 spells CASSSTGAANTGELFF. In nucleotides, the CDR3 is TGTGCCAGCAGTTCCACAGGGGCCGCGAACACCGGGGAGCTGTTTTTT.

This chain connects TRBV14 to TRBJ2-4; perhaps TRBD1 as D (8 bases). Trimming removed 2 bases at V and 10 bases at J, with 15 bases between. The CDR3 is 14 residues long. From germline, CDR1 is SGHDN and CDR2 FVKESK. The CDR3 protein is CASSQQQGEGIQYF. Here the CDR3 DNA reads TGTGCCAGCAGCCAACAACAGGGGGAGGGAATTCAGTACTTC.

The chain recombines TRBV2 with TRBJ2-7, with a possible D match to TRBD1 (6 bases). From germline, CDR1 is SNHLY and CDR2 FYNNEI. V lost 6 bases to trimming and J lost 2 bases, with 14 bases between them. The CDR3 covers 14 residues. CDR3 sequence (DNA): TGTGCCAGCAGCCTACAGGGCGCAACCTACGAGCAGTACTTC. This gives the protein CASSLQGATYEQYF.

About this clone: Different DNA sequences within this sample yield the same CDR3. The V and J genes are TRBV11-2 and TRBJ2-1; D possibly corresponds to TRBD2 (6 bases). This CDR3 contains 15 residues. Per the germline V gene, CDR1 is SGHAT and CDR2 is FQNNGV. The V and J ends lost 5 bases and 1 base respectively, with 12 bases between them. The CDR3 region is CASSLGAGSYNEQFF. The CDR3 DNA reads TGTGCCAGCAGCCTCGGGGCGGGGTCCTACAATGAGCAGTTCTTC.

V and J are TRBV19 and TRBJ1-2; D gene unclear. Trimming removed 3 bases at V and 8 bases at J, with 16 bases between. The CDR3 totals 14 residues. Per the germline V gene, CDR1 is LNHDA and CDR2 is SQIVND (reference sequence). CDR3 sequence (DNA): TGTGCCAGTAGTATCGGCGGATATAAGGTCGGCTACACCTTC. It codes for CASSIGGYKVGYTF.

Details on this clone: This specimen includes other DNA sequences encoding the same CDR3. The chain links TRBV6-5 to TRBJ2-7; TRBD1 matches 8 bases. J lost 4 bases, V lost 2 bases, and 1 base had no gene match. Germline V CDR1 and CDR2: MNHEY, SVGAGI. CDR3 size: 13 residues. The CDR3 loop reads CASSYRTGYEQYF. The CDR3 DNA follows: TGTGCCAGCAGTTACCGGACAGGGTACGAGCAGTACTTC.

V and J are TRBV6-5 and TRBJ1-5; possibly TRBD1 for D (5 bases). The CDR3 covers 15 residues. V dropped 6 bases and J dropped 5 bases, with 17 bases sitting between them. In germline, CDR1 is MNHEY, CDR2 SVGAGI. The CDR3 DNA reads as TGTGCCAGCAGGCGCGACAGTTCTCCCTATCAGCCCCAGCATTTT. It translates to CASRRDSSPYQPQHF.